A single sample gave rise to the 10 T cell receptor beta chains below, sequenced in a study of T-cell reconstitution after alpha-beta-depleted transplantation in children. As it was prepared, the TCRbeta library received unique molecular identifiers. TCRdb ran MiXCR on the PCR reads and lists one entry per CDR3 protein. The table has about 870,000 distinct CDR3 sequences, 15% to 20% seen once; the top ten hold roughly 4.8%. Sequences were derived from PBMCs, mostly from graft donor cells, sampled 360 days after TCRalphabeta/CD19-depleted stem cell transplant. These receptors came from a male patient between 10 and 17 years old who had a stem cell transplant for acute lymphoblastic leukemia, so the T cells may come from the graft donor.

This chain joins TRBV4-1 and TRBJ1-5; D not resolved. The CDR3 is made up of 15 amino acids. Germline loops: CDR1 MGHRA, CDR2 YSYEKL. V was pared by 0 bases and J by 0 bases, with 6 bases between. CDR3 sequence: CASSQDRFSNQPQHF. CDR3 nucleotides: TGCGCCAGCAGCCAAGACAGGTTTAGCAATCAGCCCCAGCATTTT.

This clonotype appeared many times. The V and J genes are TRBV5-1 and TRBJ1-1; tentative D call: TRBD1 (5 bases). Germline assignment: CDR1 SGHRS and CDR2 YFSETQ. Deletions cut 1 base from V and 3 bases from J, with 13 bases between. This CDR3 has 15 residues. The CDR3 sequence: CASSLLGWGDTEAFF. The DNA for the CDR3 is TGCGCCAGCAGCTTGTTAGGTTGGGGGGACACTGAAGCTTTCTTT. Full variable domain (outside the CDR3, taken from reference TRBV5-1 and TRBJ1-1): KAGVTQTPRYLIKTRGQQVTLSCSPISGHRSVSWYQQTPGQGLQFLFEYFSETQRNKGNFPGRFSGRQFSNSRSEMNVSTLELGDSALYLCASSLLGWGDTEAFFGQGTRLTVV.

Here the CDR3 reads CASSPTSGRANNEQFF. The CDR3 DNA reads TGTGCCAGCAGCCCGACTAGCGGGAGGGCCAACAATGAGCAGTTCTTC. The chain has TRBV4-2 and TRBJ2-1; 14 bases line up with TRBD2. This CDR3 region has 16 residues. Trimming at V came to 4 bases and at J to 5 bases, leaving 4 bases not matched to a gene. Germline CDR1 reads LGHNA; CDR2 reads YNFKEQ.

The rearrangement uses TRBV2 and TRBJ2-3; D unresolved. Germline CDR1 SNHLY, CDR2 FYNNEI. V dropped 5 bases and J dropped 3 bases, with 21 bases sitting between them. CDR3 length equals 17 residues. CDR3 in DNA: TGTGCCAGCAGTTACGGACCGACGAATTATAGAACAGATACGCAGTATTTT. As protein: CASSYGPTNYRTDTQYF.

This clonotype was seen repeatedly, ten times or more. This chain joins TRBV15 and TRBJ1-4; D remains ambiguous. Germline V gene data show CDR1 as LNHNV and CDR2 as YYDKDF (reference sequence). The CDR3 runs to 11 residues. V gave up 6 bases and J gave up 8 bases, with 7 bases separating them. The CDR3 region is CATSNREKLFF. The CDR3 region has the DNA TGTGCCACCAGTAACCGGGAAAAACTGTTTTTT.

The gene calls are TRBV2 and TRBJ2-7; 10 bases are a match to TRBD2. CDR3 length equals 15 residues. In germline, CDR1 is SNHLY, CDR2 FYNNEI. After removal of 1 base from V and 5 bases from J, the junction contained 5 bases not matched to a gene. DNA for the CDR3: TGTGCCAGCAGTGAAGGAGCGGGAGGGCTCCACGAGCAGTACTTC. Its protein is CASSEGAGGLHEQYF.

This clonotype was seen only once. This chain joins TRBV10-1 and TRBJ2-7; a weak D match, TRBD2 (7 bases). Germline V CDR1 and CDR2: WNHNN, SYGVQD (reference sequence). V lost 8 bases and J lost 6, with 14 bases in between. This CDR3 has 12 residues. The CDR3 here is CASEEGGAEQYF. The CDR3 DNA reads TGCGCCAGCGAGGAGGGGGGGGCCGAGCAGTACTTC.

The genes are TRBV7-3 and TRBJ1-2; D possibly corresponds to TRBD1 (5 bases). This CDR3 contains 13 residues. With 0 bases removed from V and 12 bases from J, the gap between germline ends came to 14 bases. Germline V gene sequence: CDR1 SGHTA, CDR2 FQGTGA. CDR3 loop: CASSLTGDPDHTF. CDR3 nucleotide sequence: TGTGCCAGCAGCTTAACGGGGGACCCGGACCACACCTTC.

This sequence joins TRBV7-3 and TRBJ2-3, with D unclear. With 5 bases removed from V and 4 bases from J, the gap between germline ends came to 7 bases. The CDR3 is 12 residues long. The germline gives CDR1 SGHTA, CDR2 FQGTGA. CDR3 residues: CASSRHADTQYF. The CDR3 nucleotides are TGTGCCAGCAGCCGCCATGCAGATACGCAGTATTTT. Together with reference TRBV7-3 and TRBJ2-3, the CDR3 gives the full variable domain: GAGVSQTPSNKVTEKGKYVELRCDPISGHTALYWYRQSLGQGPEFLIYFQGTGAADDSGLPNDRFFAVRPEGSVSTLKIQRTERGDSAVYLCASSRHADTQYFGPGTRLTVL.

J is TRBJ1-1 and V is TRBV15; 7 bases map to TRBD1. The CDR3 spans 13 residues. Germline V gene data show CDR1 as LNHNV and CDR2 as YYDKDF (reference sequence). J was trimmed by 0 bases and V by 9 bases; bases with no gene match: 4. In DNA, the CDR3 is TGTGCCACGGACAGGCGATTGAACACTGAAGCTTTCTTT. Protein sequence: CATDRRLNTEAFF.